This T cell receptor (beta chain) was recovered during a study of T cell repertoires in cytomegalovirus infection. Study in general: The study used recently identified HLA-C-restricted and well-studied HLA-B-restricted CMV epitopes. Notes on the study in general: Ex vivo, HLA-C-restricted CMV-specific TCR beta clonotypes prevailed over the rest of the response.

This clonotype was recorded many times. The antigen is not known. V dropped 5 bases and J dropped 0 bases, with 7 bases sitting between them. The germline V gene encodes CDR1 SGHTA and CDR2 FQGNSA. The CDR3 runs to 13 residues. TCRdb analysed the reads with MiXCR anew, one entry per CDR3 protein. The sample gives around 300,000 distinct CDR3 sequences, about 20% of which show up once; roughly a fifth is in the top ten. The genes are TRBV7-2 and TRBJ2-5; no reliable D call. The source material was cultured PBMCs, sampled from culture after CMV antigen stimulation. This receptor was taken from a human donor in good health (CMV status not recorded). Some clones in this sample may be carry-over from other donors' samples. CDR3 nucleotides: TGTGCCAGCAGCCCAGCCAACCAAGAGACCCAGTACTTC. Protein sequence: CASSPANQETQYF.